This TCR beta chain was found in a study of T cells in Graves' hyperthyroidism and ophthalmopathy. Notes on the study in general: Most thyroid-expanded clonotypes above 0.001 were also found in blood. Stable hyperthyroidism was separated from ophthalmopathy by a model based on 13 V-J features.

Ophthalmopathy patients showed a Clinical Activity Score of at least 3, NOSPECS grade of at least 4 and duration under 3 months. PBMCs stemmed from 10 ml fresh peripheral blood. Amplified TCR beta CDR3 regions derived from RNA transcripts. The study used the HTBI primer set for a first-round RT-PCR of the TCR CDR3. In TCRdb, the multiplex PCR reads were re-called with MiXCR into one record per CDR3 protein. The table has fewer than 350,000 distinct CDR3 sequences, 15% to 20% seen once; the top ten hold around 15%. This clonotype occurred a few times. Its antigen is still unknown. The germline V gene encodes CDR1 MDHEN and CDR2 SYDVKM. The CDR3 is made up of 12 amino acids.

Sequenced: blood. This sequence joins TRBV28 and TRBJ2-7, with TRBD1 matching 7 bases. The origin of this receptor is a woman aged 40 to 49 with Graves' ophthalmopathy. The CDR3 nucleotides are TGTGCTAACTCACAGGGGCTAGGAGAGCAGTACTTC. Residues: CANSQGLGEQYF.